This is a list of T cell receptor beta chains from one sample in a study of CD8 T cells in Susac syndrome. One entry per CDR3 protein results from TCRdb running MiXCR on the immunoSEQ multiplex PCR reads. The sample holds about 94,000 distinct CDR3 sequences, 85% to 95% seen once. The material sequenced was CD4+ T cells from PBMCs. The receptors were sampled from a human donor with Susac syndrome. Each CDR3 is given with its conserved first and last residue. A D gene is named only where the DNA matches it firmly. Part of the rows lack a size; the others show once, few, many or a class for expanded clones.

J | length | V | D | size | CDR3 | DNA
TRBJ2-7 | 15 | TRBV6-6 | NA | NA | CASSATSIFSYEQYF | TGTGCCAGCAGTGCGACTTCTATTTTTTCCTACGAGCAGTACTTC
TRBJ2-3 | 15 | TRBV20-1 | TRBD1 | NA | CSAAYTGASTDTQYF | TGCAGTGCTGCCTATACAGGGGCGAGCACAGATACGCAGTATTTT
TRBJ2-4 | 14 | TRBV7-3 | NA | NA | CASSLTGDTNIQYF | TGTGCCAGCAGCTTAACCGGGGACACAAACATTCAGTACTTC
TRBJ1-1 | 16 | TRBV7-6 | NA | few | CASSRVTGISNTEAFF | TGTGCCAGCAGCCGGGTTACTGGGATTTCGAACACTGAAGCTTTCTTT
TRBJ1-2 | 14 | TRBV29-1 | TRBD1 | NA | CSVSGGTASYGYTF | TGCAGCGTTTCAGGGGGCACGGCTAGTTATGGCTACACCTTC
TRBJ2-3 | 15 | TRBV30 | TRBD2 | NA | CAWRVRAGGTDTQYF | TGTGCCTGGAGAGTACGAGCGGGGGGGACAGATACGCAGTATTTT
TRBJ1-1 | 15 | TRBV2 | TRBD1 | NA | CASSAPGQSNTEAFF | TGTGCCAGCAGTGCCCCGGGACAGTCGAACACTGAAGCTTTCTTT
TRBJ2-1 | 13 | TRBV19 | NA | once | CASRTRVYNEQFF | TGTGCCAGTAGGACTAGAGTCTACAATGAGCAGTTCTTC
TRBJ2-3 | 16 | TRBV6-2/TRBV6-3 | TRBD2 | NA | CASSYPGTSSTDTQYF | TGTGCCAGCAGTTACCCGGGGACTAGCAGCACAGATACGCAGTATTTT
TRBJ2-7 | 15 | TRBV20-1 | TRBD2 | NA | CSARTLAGGPNEQYF | TGCAGTGCTAGAACCCTAGCGGGGGGGCCGAACGAGCAGTACTTC
TRBJ1-2 | 14 | TRBV12-3/TRBV12-4 | NA | NA | CASSPQISGLSYTF | TGTGCCAGCAGCCCTCAGATTTCGGGTCTGAGCTACACCTTC
TRBJ1-1 | 16 | TRBV24-1 | NA | NA | CATSEAREIMNTEAFF | TGTGCCACCAGTGAAGCCAGGGAGATCATGAACACTGAAGCTTTCTTT
TRBJ1-1 | 18 | TRBV5-1 | NA | NA | CASTPGRPAPGVHTEAFF | TGCGCCAGCACCCCCGGACGCCCAGCTCCAGGGGTCCACACTGAAGCTTTCTTT
TRBJ1-1 | 16 | TRBV18 | TRBD1 | NA | CASSPRPRDRDTEAFF | TGTGCCAGCTCACCACGGCCCCGGGACAGGGACACTGAAGCTTTCTTT
TRBJ2-6 | 15 | TRBV9 | TRBD1 | NA | CASRTGVTGANVLTF | TGTGCCAGCAGGACAGGGGTCACTGGGGCCAACGTCCTGACTTTC
TRBJ2-7 | 15 | TRBV29-1 | TRBD1 | once | CSVEPTGTGGDEQYF | TGCAGCGTTGAACCAACCGGGACAGGGGGCGACGAGCAGTACTTC
TRBJ2-2 | 17 | TRBV24-1 | NA | NA | CATSDFLRQGETGELFF | TGTGCCACCAGTGATTTTTTACGGCAGGGAGAAACCGGGGAGCTGTTTTTT